These 26 T cell receptor beta chains share one sample of origin, sequenced in a study of identical twins. TCRdb analysed the 5' RACE reads with MiXCR anew, one entry per CDR3 protein. The table records more than 200,000 distinct CDR3 sequences, over 13% of them present only once. Source material: memory (CD45RO+) T cells sorted from blood. The receptors originated from a woman aged 18-30 years in good health.

This clonotype was seen at least ten times. This chain links TRBV3-1 with TRBJ1-1, with 7 bases aligning to TRBD1. V shed 4 bases, J shed 5 bases, and the junction held 7 bases outside the gene matches. This CDR3 spans 14 amino acids. CDR1 is LGHDT and CDR2 is YNNKEL in the germline V gene (reference sequence). CDR3 DNA: TGTGCCAGCAGCCTTCAGGGGGGTGGAACTGAAGCTTTCTTT. Its translation: CASSLQGGGTEAFF.

The gene calls are TRBV6-1 and TRBJ2-2, with a tentative D call TRBD2 (6 bases). Germline CDR1 reads MNHNS; CDR2 reads SASEGT. CDR3 length equals 14 residues. V was clipped by 6 bases and J by 8 bases, with 16 bases between them. CDR3 protein: CASSRDSIRGELFF. CDR3 bases: TGTGCCAGCAGCCGGGACTCGATACGGGGGGAGCTGTTTTTT.

The sample holds a few counts of this clonotype. The chain joins TRBV7-9 to TRBJ2-7, with TRBD2 matching over 12 bases. The germline gives CDR1 SEHNR, CDR2 FQNEAQ (reference sequence). This CDR3 is built from 13 residues. V dropped 5 bases and J dropped 7; count of bases not matched to a gene: 3. The CDR3 nucleotides are TGTGCCAGCAGCGGAGGGACTAGCGGGGAGCAGTACTTC. It encodes CASSGGTSGEQYF.

This clonotype was observed many times. The chain has TRBV6-2 or TRBV6-3 and TRBJ1-5; no clear D gene. Germline V gene sequence: CDR1 MNHEY, CDR2 SVGEGT. V was cut by 1 base and J by 0 bases, with 10 bases left in between. The CDR3 runs to 16 residues. The CDR3 loop is CASSYLPPGSNQPQHF. Here the CDR3 DNA reads TGTGCCAGCAGTTACTTACCACCGGGTAGCAATCAGCCCCAGCATTTT.

This clonotype occurred a few times. The chain joins TRBV5-6 to TRBJ1-6; D unclear. The ends were cut back, 2 bases at V and 7 bases at J, with 13 bases in the middle. The V gene's germline CDR1 is SGHDT and CDR2 YYEEEE. CDR3 length: 15 residues. Here the CDR3 reads CASSLGLTRNSPLHF. The CDR3 DNA reads as TGTGCCAGCAGCTTAGGTCTAACTCGGAATTCACCCCTCCACTTT.

To note about this clonotype: The conserved phenylalanine or tryptophan is not found at the CDR3 terminus, so this likely reflects a read error. Because the CDR3's place on the DNA is in doubt, the DNA is left out and the CDR3 is given as listed by TCRdb. This chain uses TRBV4-3 with TRBJ2-7; the D segment call TRBD1 is taken from the table without a DNA check. In germline, CDR1 is LGHNA, CDR2 YSLEER. The CDR3 comprises 10 residues, both ends counted. CDR3 sequence: CASRVLGPQT.

This clonotype was found a few times. This sequence joins TRBV18 and TRBJ2-1, with 14 bases that match TRBD2. This CDR3 region has 21 residues. CDR1 KGHSH and CDR2 LQKENI come from the germline V gene. V dropped 3 bases and J dropped 3; count of bases not matched to a gene: 16. This CDR3 reads CASSPKRTSGGYMDNYNEQFF. CDR3 bases: TGTGCCAGCTCACCCAAGAGGACTAGCGGGGGGTACATGGATAACTACAATGAGCAGTTCTTC.

V and J are TRBV10-3 and TRBJ2-1; no clear D gene. Germline V gene lookup returns CDR1 ENHRY and CDR2 SYGVKD. The CDR3 sequence is 18 residues long. Trimming removed 5 bases from V and 8 bases from J, with 28 bases in between. The CDR3 DNA is TGTGCCATCAGTAGACCCAACGTGCCAGGAAGATTAAGCGATGAGCAGTTCTTC. It is translated as CAISRPNVPGRLSDEQFF.

This chain joins TRBV20-1 and TRBJ2-7; perhaps D is TRBD1 or TRBD2 (6 bases each). CDR1 is DFQATT, CDR2 SNEGSKA, per germline (reference sequence). V lost 6 bases to trimming and J lost 6 bases, with 15 bases between them. This CDR3 has 12 amino acids. The CDR3 sequence: CSAPRGGGEQYF. CDR3 sequence (DNA): TGCAGTGCCCCTCGAGGAGGGGGCGAGCAGTACTTC.

The sample holds a few counts of this clonotype. The chain couples TRBV20-1 to TRBJ2-7; no reliable D call. V gave up 3 bases and J gave up 2 bases, with 8 bases separating them. The CDR3 runs 12 residues. The germline V gene encodes CDR1 DFQATT and CDR2 SNEGSKA (reference sequence). CDR3 protein: CSARRRPYEQYF. The CDR3 bases are TGCAGTGCTAGGCGCAGGCCCTACGAGCAGTACTTC.

The chain recombines TRBV14 with TRBJ1-1; no definite D call. V lost 5 bases to trimming and J lost 5 bases, with 12 bases between them. The germline V gene has CDR1 SGHDN and CDR2 FVKESK. This CDR3 region has 13 residues. Here the CDR3 reads CASSSFLGTEAFF. DNA of the CDR3: TGTGCCAGCAGCTCATTCCTAGGTACTGAAGCTTTCTTT.

V is TRBV3-1 and J is TRBJ2-5, with D perhaps TRBD2 (6 bases). The germline gives CDR1 LGHDT, CDR2 YNNKEL (reference sequence). The V end was cut by 5 bases, the J end by 2 bases, with 18 bases between. There are 16 residues in the CDR3. The CDR3 loop is CASSSFRETIQETQYF. The CDR3 bases are TGTGCCAGCAGCTCCTTCCGGGAGACTATACAAGAGACCCAGTACTTC.

This clonotype was detected many times. The V gene is TRBV29-1, the J gene TRBJ2-3; maybe TRBD2 (6 bases). This CDR3 region has 20 residues. The germline V and J ends were trimmed by 0 bases and 2 bases, with 27 bases remaining between them. In germline, CDR1 is SQVTM, CDR2 ANQGSEA. CDR3 protein: CSVEEVGSGLRFLDTDTQYF. DNA of the CDR3: TGCAGCGTTGAAGAGGTCGGTAGCGGACTACGCTTCTTAGACACAGATACGCAGTATTTT.

V and J are TRBV4-3 and TRBJ2-7; either TRBD1 or TRBD2 may fit D (5 bases each). This CDR3 has 20 amino acids. V lost 4 bases and J 3 bases, leaving 31 bases between the germline ends. The V gene's germline CDR1 is LGHNA and CDR2 YSLEER. The CDR3 coding sequence is TGCGCCAGCAGCCCGTCTTGGACGGCTATCCTCAGCGGACAAGGCTACGAGCAGTACTTC. Residues: CASSPSWTAILSGQGYEQYF.

This clonotype was counted many times. The chain joins TRBV29-1 to TRBJ2-7; 8 nucleotides align to TRBD2. V lost 6 bases to trimming and J lost 2 bases; unmatched junction nucleotides: 9. The germline CDR1 and CDR2 sequences are SQVTM and ANQGSEA. The CDR3 is 14 amino acids. The DNA of the CDR3 is TGCAGCGTCTCAGCGGGAGTTTCCCCCTACGAGCAGTACTTC. This sequence encodes CSVSAGVSPYEQYF.

In its sample, this clonotype was seen many times. V gene TRBV20-1 combines with J gene TRBJ2-3, with 8 nucleotides matching TRBD2. The germline V gene encodes CDR1 DFQATT and CDR2 SNEGSKA (reference sequence). V trimming: 5 bases; J trimming: 0 bases; junction bases outside the gene matches: 4. The length of the CDR3 is 14 residues. In DNA, the CDR3 is TGCAGTGCTGCCGGGACTAGTAGCACAGATACGCAGTATTTT. Translation: CSAAGTSSTDTQYF.

The V and J genes are TRBV19 and TRBJ2-1; no firm D call. The germline gives CDR1 LNHDA, CDR2 SQIVND (reference sequence). Deletions cut 5 bases from V and 0 bases from J, with 5 bases between. The length of the CDR3 is 13 residues. The CDR3 is CASSHGSYNEQFF. CDR3 bases: TGTGCCAGTAGTCACGGCTCCTACAATGAGCAGTTCTTC.

The chain employs TRBV9 and TRBJ2-6; D is unresolved. CDR1 and CDR2 from the germline V gene are SGDLS and YYNGEE. Trimming took 0 bases from V and 0 from J, leaving 10 bases between them. The CDR3 runs to 17 residues. CDR3 sequence reads: CASSVVGASSGANVLTF. The CDR3 coding sequence is TGTGCCAGCAGCGTAGTTGGCGCCAGCTCTGGGGCCAACGTCCTGACTTTC.

V gene TRBV5-1 combines with J gene TRBJ2-1; 9 positions match TRBD1. CDR1 SGHRS and CDR2 YFSETQ come from the germline V gene. Trimming cost V 4 bases and J 2 bases; bases outside gene matches: 4. This CDR3 is built from 15 residues. CDR3 sequence: CASSTGTGPYNEQFF. CDR3 DNA sequence: TGCGCCAGCAGCACCGGGACAGGGCCCTACAATGAGCAGTTCTTC.

The chain links TRBV6-5 to TRBJ1-2; D is unclear. The CDR3 extends over 15 amino acids. V was trimmed by 2 bases and J by 8 bases, leaving 18 bases between them. Germline V gene data show CDR1 as MNHEY and CDR2 as SVGAGI. The CDR3 nucleotides are TGTGCCAGCAGTTACCCATTGGACCGCGAACAGGGCTACACCTTC. It encodes CASSYPLDREQGYTF.

This clonotype was counted a few times. V gene TRBV30 combines with J gene TRBJ1-5; D unclear. Deletions cut 0 bases from V and 5 bases from J, with 8 bases between. The CDR3 length is 13 residues. CDR1 and CDR2 (germline): GTSNPN, SVGIG (reference sequence). The DNA of the CDR3 is TGTGCCTGGAGTGTAAGCCTGGATCAGCCCCAGCATTTT. It is translated as CAWSVSLDQPQHF.

The chain has TRBV6-1 and TRBJ1-5; D is unclear. Germline assignment: CDR1 MNHNS and CDR2 SASEGT. V dropped 6 bases and J dropped 3 bases, with 15 bases sitting between them. The CDR3 runs 15 residues. The CDR3 DNA is TGTGCCAGCAGGCAACATAGGACCCTCAATCAGCCCCAGCATTTT. It specifies CASRQHRTLNQPQHF.

This clonotype came up a few times. The gene calls are TRBV14 and TRBJ2-1, with 10 bases aligning to TRBD2. Germline V gives CDR1 SGHDN, CDR2 FVKESK. CDR3 size: 17 residues. V shed 0 bases and J 4 bases; nucleotides not matched to a gene: 6. This CDR3 reads CASSQEWTSGIYNEQFF. CDR3 bases: TGTGCCAGCAGCCAAGAGTGGACTAGCGGAATATACAATGAGCAGTTCTTC. Combining the CDR3 with reference TRBV14 and TRBJ2-1 gives the whole variable domain EAGVTQFPSHSVIEKGQTVTLRCDPISGHDNLYWYRRVMGKEIKFLLHFVKESKQDESGMPNNRFLAERTGGTYSTLKVQPAELEDSGVYFCASSQEWTSGIYNEQFFGPGTRLTVL.

The chain is built from TRBV7-6 and TRBJ2-7; a possible D gene is TRBD1 (6 bases). Per germline, CDR1 SGHVS and CDR2 FNYEAQ. The CDR3 sequence is 13 residues long. V dropped 3 bases and J dropped 6 bases, with 12 bases sitting between them. CDR3 bases: TGTGCCAGCAGCTTGAACAGGGAGAGCGAGCAGTACTTC. It yields the protein CASSLNRESEQYF.

This chain joins TRBV6-1 and TRBJ1-2; D remains ambiguous. The length of the CDR3 is 15 residues. V was trimmed by 8 bases and J by 8 bases, leaving 24 bases between them. Germline V CDR1 and CDR2: MNHNS, SASEGT. CDR3 region: CASRNGGRSYEGYTF. As DNA, the CDR3 is TGTGCCAGCCGAAACGGCGGGAGGTCCTATGAAGGCTACACCTTC.

The rearrangement links TRBV5-4 to TRBJ1-1; 8 bases match TRBD1. The CDR3 sequence is 12 residues long. CDR1 is SGHNT, CDR2 YYREEE, per germline (reference sequence). V dropped 2 bases and J dropped 11; count of bases not matched to a gene: 5. This CDR3 is CASSFDRGGAFF. In DNA form, the CDR3 reads TGTGCCAGCAGCTTCGACAGGGGAGGCGCTTTCTTT.